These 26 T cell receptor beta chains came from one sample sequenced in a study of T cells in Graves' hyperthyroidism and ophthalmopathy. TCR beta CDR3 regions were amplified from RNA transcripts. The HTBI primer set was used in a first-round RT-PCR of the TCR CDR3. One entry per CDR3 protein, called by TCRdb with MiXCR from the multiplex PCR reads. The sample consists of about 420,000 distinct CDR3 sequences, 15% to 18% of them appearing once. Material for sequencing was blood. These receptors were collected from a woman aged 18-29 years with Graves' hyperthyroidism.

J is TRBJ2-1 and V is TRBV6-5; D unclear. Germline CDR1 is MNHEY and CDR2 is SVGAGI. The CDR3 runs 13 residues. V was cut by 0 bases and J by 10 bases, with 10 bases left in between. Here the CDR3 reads CASSYSGQGEQFF. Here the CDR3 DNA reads TGTGCCAGCAGTTACTCAGGGCAAGGGGAGCAGTTCTTC.

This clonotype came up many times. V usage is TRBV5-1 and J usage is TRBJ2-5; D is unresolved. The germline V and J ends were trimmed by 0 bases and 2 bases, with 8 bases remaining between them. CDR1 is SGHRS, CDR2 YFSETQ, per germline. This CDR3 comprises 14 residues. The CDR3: CASSLGLQQETQYF. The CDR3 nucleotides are TGCGCCAGCAGCTTGGGACTGCAACAAGAGACCCAGTACTTC. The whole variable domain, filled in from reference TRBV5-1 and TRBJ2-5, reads KAGVTQTPRYLIKTRGQQVTLSCSPISGHRSVSWYQQTPGQGLQFLFEYFSETQRNKGNFPGRFSGRQFSNSRSEMNVSTLELGDSALYLCASSLGLQQETQYFGPGTRLLVL.

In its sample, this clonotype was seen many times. CDR3 sequence (DNA): TGTGCCAGCAGCTTAGAGGACGAGCAGTACTTC. Protein product: CASSLEDEQYF. The chain has TRBV11-2 and TRBJ2-7; D uncertain. Trimming cost V 0 bases and J 5 bases, with 2 bases left between them. Germline lookup yields CDR1 SGHAT and CDR2 FQNNGV. The CDR3 covers 11 residues.

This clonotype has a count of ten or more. The CDR3 loop reads CASSVQQGVHEQYF. Written as DNA, the CDR3 is TGTGCCAGCAGTGTACAACAGGGGGTCCACGAGCAGTACTTC. This chain links TRBV2 with TRBJ2-7; 8 nucleotides align to TRBD1. From germline, CDR1 is SNHLY and CDR2 FYNNEI. Trimming removed 4 bases from V and 5 bases from J; junction bases left unmatched: 7. The CDR3 is made up of 14 amino acids.

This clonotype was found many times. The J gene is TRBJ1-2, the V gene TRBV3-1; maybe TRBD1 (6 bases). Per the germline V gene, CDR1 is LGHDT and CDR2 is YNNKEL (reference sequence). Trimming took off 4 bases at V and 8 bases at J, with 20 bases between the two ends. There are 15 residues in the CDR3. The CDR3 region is CASSPGRGLRHGYTF. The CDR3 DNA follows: TGTGCCAGCAGCCCCGGCCGGGGGCTCCGGCACGGCTACACCTTC. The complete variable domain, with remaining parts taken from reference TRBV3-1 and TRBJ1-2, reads DTAVSQTPKYLVTQMGNDKSIKCEQNLGHDTMYWYKQDSKKFLKIMFSYNNKELIINETVPNRFSPKSPDKAHLNLHINSLELGDSAVYFCASSPGRGLRHGYTFGSGTRLTVV.

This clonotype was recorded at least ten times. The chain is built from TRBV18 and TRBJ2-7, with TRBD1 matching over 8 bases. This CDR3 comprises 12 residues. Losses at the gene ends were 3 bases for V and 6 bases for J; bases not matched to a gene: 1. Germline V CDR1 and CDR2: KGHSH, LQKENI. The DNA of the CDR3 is TGTGCCAGCTCACCCGACAGGGGCGAGCAGTACTTC. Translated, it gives CASSPDRGEQYF.

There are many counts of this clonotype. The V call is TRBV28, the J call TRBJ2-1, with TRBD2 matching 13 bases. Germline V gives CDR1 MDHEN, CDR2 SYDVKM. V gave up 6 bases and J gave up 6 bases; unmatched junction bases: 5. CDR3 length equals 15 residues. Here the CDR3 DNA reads TGTGCCAGCAGCCGAAGGACTAGCGGGAGCAATGAGCAGTTCTTC. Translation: CASSRRTSGSNEQFF.

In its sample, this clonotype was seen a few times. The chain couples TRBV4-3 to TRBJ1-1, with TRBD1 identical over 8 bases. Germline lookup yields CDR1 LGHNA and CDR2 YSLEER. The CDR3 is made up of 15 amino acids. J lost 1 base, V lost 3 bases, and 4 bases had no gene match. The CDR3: CASSQTGEANTEAFF. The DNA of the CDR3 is TGCGCCAGCAGCCAGACAGGGGAGGCGAACACTGAAGCTTTCTTT.

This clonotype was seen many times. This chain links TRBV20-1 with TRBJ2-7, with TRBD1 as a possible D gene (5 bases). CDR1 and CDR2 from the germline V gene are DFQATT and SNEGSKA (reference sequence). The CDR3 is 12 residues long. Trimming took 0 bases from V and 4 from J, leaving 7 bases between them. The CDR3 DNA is TGCAGTGCTAGAGAAGACAGTTACGAGCAGTACTTC. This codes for CSAREDSYEQYF.

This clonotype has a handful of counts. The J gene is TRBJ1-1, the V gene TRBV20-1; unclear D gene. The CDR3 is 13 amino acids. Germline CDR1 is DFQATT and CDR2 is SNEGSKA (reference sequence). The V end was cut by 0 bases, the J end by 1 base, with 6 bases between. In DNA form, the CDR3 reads TGCAGTGCTAGAGATCAACGGAACACTGAAGCTTTCTTT. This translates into CSARDQRNTEAFF.

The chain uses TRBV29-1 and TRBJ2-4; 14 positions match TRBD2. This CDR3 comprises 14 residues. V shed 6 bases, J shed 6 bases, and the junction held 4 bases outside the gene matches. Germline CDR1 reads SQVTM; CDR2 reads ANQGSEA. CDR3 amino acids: CSVGLAGGTNIQYF. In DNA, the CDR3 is TGCAGCGTCGGACTAGCGGGAGGAACAAACATTCAGTACTTC.

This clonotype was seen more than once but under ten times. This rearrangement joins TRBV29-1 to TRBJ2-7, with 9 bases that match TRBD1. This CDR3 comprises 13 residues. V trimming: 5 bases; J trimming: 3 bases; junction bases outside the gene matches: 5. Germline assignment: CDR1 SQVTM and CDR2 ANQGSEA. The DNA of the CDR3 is TGCAGCGTTTTAGGGACAGGGCGCTACGAGCAGTACTTC. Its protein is CSVLGTGRYEQYF.

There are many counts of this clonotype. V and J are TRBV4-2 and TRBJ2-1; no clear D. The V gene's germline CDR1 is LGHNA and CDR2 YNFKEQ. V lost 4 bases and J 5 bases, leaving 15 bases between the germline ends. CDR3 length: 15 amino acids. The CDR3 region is CASSPRIDGDNEQFF. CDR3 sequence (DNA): TGTGCCAGCAGCCCACGAATTGACGGAGACAATGAGCAGTTCTTC.

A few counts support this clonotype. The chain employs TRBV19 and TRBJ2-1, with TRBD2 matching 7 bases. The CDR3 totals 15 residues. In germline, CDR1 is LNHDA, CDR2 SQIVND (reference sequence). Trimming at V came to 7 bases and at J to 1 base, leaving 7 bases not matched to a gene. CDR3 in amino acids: CASTGMRGSYNEQFF. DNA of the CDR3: TGTGCCAGTACCGGGATGCGGGGGTCCTACAATGAGCAGTTCTTC.

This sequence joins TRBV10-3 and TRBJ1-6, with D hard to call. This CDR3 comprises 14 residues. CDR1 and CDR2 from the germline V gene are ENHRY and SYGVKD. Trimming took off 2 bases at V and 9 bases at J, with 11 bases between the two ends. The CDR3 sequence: CAISEAVAGSPLHF. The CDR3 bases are TGTGCCATCAGTGAGGCGGTGGCGGGTTCACCCCTCCACTTT.

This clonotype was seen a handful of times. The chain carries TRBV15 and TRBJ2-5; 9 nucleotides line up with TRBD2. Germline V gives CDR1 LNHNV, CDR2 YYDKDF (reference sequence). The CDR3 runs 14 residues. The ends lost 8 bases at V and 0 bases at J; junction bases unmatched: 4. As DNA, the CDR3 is TGTGCCACCGGGCGACTAGCGGACCAAGAGACCCAGTACTTC. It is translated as CATGRLADQETQYF. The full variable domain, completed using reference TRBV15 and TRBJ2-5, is DAMVIQNPRYQVTQFGKPVTLSCSQTLNHNVMYWYQQKSSQAPKLLFHYYDKDFNNEADTPDNFQSRRPNTSFCFLDIRSPGLGDTAMYLCATGRLADQETQYFGPGTRLLVL.

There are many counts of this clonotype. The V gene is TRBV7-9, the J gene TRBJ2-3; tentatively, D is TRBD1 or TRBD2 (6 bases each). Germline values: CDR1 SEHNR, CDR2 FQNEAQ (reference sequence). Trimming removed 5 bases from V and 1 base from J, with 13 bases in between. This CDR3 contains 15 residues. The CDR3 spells CASSPVGGGTDTQYF. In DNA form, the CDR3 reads TGTGCCAGCAGCCCCGTGGGGGGCGGCACAGATACGCAGTATTTT.

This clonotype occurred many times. CDR3 DNA: TGTGCCAGCAGTTACCCGGACAGTGCTTATCAGCCCCAGCATTTT. Protein sequence: CASSYPDSAYQPQHF. The chain employs TRBV6-2 or TRBV6-3 and TRBJ1-5, with D maybe TRBD1 (6 bases). The V gene lost 2 bases and the J gene lost 5 bases, with 13 bases spanning the gap. The germline V gene encodes CDR1 MNHEY and CDR2 SVGEGT. This CDR3 has 15 residues.

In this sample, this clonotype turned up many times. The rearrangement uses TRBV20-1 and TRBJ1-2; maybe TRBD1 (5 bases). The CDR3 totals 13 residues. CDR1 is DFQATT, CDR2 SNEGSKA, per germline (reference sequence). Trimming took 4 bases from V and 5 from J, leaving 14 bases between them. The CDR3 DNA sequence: TGCAGTGCTACTCGGGCAACAGGATATGGCTACACCTTC. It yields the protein CSATRATGYGYTF.

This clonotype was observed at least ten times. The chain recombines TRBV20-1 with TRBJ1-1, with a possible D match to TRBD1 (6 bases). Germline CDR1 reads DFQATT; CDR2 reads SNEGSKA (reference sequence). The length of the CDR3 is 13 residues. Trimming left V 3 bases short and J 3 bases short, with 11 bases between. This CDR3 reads CSASDRTYTEAFF. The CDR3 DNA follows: TGCAGTGCTAGCGACAGGACATACACTGAAGCTTTCTTT.

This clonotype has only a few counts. The CDR3 sequence is CASSDGTVTNYGYTF. The CDR3 coding sequence is TGTGCCAGCAGTGATGGAACGGTAACGAACTATGGCTACACCTTC. The chain joins TRBV27 to TRBJ1-2; D is ambiguous. Trimming removed 5 bases at V and 2 bases at J, with 15 bases between. Germline-derived CDR1 and CDR2 are MNHEY and SMNVEV (reference sequence). The CDR3 is 15 residues long.

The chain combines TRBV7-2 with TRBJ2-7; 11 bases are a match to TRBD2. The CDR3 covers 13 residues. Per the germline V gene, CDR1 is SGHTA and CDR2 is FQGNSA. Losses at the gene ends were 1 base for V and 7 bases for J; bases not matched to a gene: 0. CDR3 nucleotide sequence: TGTGCCAGCAGCTTAGGACTAGCGGGAGAGCAGTACTTC. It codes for CASSLGLAGEQYF.

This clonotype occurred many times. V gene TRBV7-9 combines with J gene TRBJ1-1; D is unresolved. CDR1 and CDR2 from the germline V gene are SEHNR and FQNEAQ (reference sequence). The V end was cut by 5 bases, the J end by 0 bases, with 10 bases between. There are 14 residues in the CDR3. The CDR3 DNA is TGTGCCAGCAGCACGACAAGGCTGAACACTGAAGCTTTCTTT. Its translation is CASSTTRLNTEAFF.

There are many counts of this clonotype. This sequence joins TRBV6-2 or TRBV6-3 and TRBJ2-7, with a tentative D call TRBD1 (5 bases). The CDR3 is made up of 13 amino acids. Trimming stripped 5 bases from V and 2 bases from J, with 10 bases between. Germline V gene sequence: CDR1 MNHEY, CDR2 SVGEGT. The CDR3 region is CASSQDTTYEQYF. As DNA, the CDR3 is TGTGCCAGCAGTCAGGACACTACCTACGAGCAGTACTTC.

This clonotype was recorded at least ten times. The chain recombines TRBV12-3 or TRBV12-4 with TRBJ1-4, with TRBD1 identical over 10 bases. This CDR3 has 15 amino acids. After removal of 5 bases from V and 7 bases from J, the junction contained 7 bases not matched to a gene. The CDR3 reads CASSRGTGEVEKLFF. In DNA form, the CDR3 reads TGTGCCAGCAGTCGAGGGACAGGGGAGGTTGAAAAACTGTTTTTT.

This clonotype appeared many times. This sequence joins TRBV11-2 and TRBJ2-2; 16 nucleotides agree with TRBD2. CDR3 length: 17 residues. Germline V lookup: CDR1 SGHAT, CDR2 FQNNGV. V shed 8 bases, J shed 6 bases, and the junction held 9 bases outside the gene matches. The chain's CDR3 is CASGTSGGAWSPGELFF. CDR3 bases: TGTGCCAGCGGGACTAGCGGGGGGGCCTGGTCCCCCGGGGAGCTGTTTTTT.